Presented here are 13 T cell receptor beta chains from one specimen sequenced in a study of blood T cell repertoires in COVID-19. Assay: immunoSEQ multiplex PCR; the TCRdb copy retains only in-frame clones and omits some. The sample consists of fewer than 250,000 clones, around nine tenths of them appearing once. The specimen sequenced was peripheral blood. Receptors were obtained from a man between 60 and 75 years old with acute or convalescent COVID-19.

J is TRBJ1-1 and V is TRBV12-3 or TRBV12-4; no definite D call. The V end was cut by 3 bases, the J end by 2 bases, with 7 bases between. The length of the CDR3 is 13 residues. In DNA form, the CDR3 reads TGTGCCAGCAGTTTCACTAAAAACACTGAAGCTTTCTTT. Translated, it gives CASSFTKNTEAFF.

This chain links TRBV7-2 with TRBJ1-5; 10 positions match TRBD1. J gave up 6 bases and V 4 bases, and 9 bases lay outside the gene matches. The germline V gene has CDR1 SGHTA and CDR2 FQGNSA. This CDR3 has 16 amino acids. CDR3 amino acids: CASSSRDRGFGQPQHF. The CDR3 DNA is TGTGCCAGCAGCTCCAGGGACAGGGGATTCGGTCAGCCCCAGCATTTT.

The chain joins TRBV9 to TRBJ2-5; 7 bases are shared with TRBD2. V gave up 5 bases and J gave up 2 bases; unmatched junction bases: 9. CDR3 length equals 15 residues. From germline, CDR1 is SGDLS and CDR2 YYNGEE. The CDR3 sequence: CASSELGAGQETQYF. DNA of the CDR3: TGTGCCAGCAGTGAATTGGGAGCGGGGCAAGAGACCCAGTACTTC. Variable domain in full (rest from reference TRBV9 and TRBJ2-5): DSGVTQTPKHLITATGQRVTLRCSPRSGDLSVYWYQQSLDQGLQFLIQYYNGEERAKGNILERFSAQQFPDLHSELNLSSLELGDSALYFCASSELGAGQETQYFGPGTRLLVL.

The rearrangement links TRBV10-1 to TRBJ2-7, with D possibly TRBD1 on 5 matching bases. The V gene lost 4 bases and the J gene lost 2 bases, with 15 bases spanning the gap. CDR1 and CDR2 from the germline V gene are WNHNN and SYGVQD (reference sequence). There are 15 residues in the CDR3. In DNA form, the CDR3 reads TGCGCCAGCAGTGCAATGAGACAGCCCCCCTACGAGCAGTACTTC. Translation gives CASSAMRQPPYEQYF.

The chain employs TRBV4-1 and TRBJ2-2; TRBD2 agrees at 8 bases. The CDR3 is made up of 16 amino acids. Germline-derived CDR1 and CDR2 are MGHRA and YSYEKL. Trimming took 0 bases from V and 2 from J; bases not matched to a gene: 2. The CDR3 sequence is CASSQELAANTGELFF. DNA for the CDR3: TGCGCCAGCAGCCAAGAACTAGCGGCCAACACCGGGGAGCTGTTTTTT.

The J gene is TRBJ1-6, the V gene TRBV12-3 or TRBV12-4; tentative D call: TRBD1 (6 bases). The CDR3 extends over 13 amino acids. Trimming removed 8 bases from V and 3 bases from J, with 8 bases in between. For the CDR3, the DNA is TGTGCCAGCCGCAGGGGCTATAATTCACCCCTCCACTTT. Translating gives CASRRGYNSPLHF.

This clone is a singleton in its sample. This chain's CDR3 is CAWSVGSTQYF. The CDR3 DNA sequence: TGTGCCTGGAGTGTCGGTTCGACCCAGTACTTC. The chain employs TRBV30 and TRBJ2-5; no clear D. Germline CDR1 is GTSNPN and CDR2 is SVGIG (reference sequence). CDR3 size: 11 residues. Trimming left V 0 bases short and J 7 bases short, with 6 bases between.

This sequence joins TRBV20-1 and TRBJ2-7; 10 bases line up with TRBD2. J lost 3 bases, V lost 3 bases, and 8 bases had no gene match. CDR3 size: 15 residues. The V gene's germline CDR1 is DFQATT and CDR2 SNEGSKA (reference sequence). The CDR3 coding sequence is TGCAGTGCTAGTTTCCCTAGCGGGGGATACTACGAGCAGTACTTC. It specifies CSASFPSGGYYEQYF.

This clone has a handful of counts. Different DNA sequences within this sample yield the same CDR3. This sequence joins TRBV5-1 and TRBJ2-7; 7 bases agree with TRBD1. The CDR3 sequence is 13 residues long. Germline-derived CDR1 and CDR2 are SGHRS and YFSETQ. J lost 4 bases, V lost 1 base, and 2 bases had no gene match. The CDR3 DNA reads as TGCGCCAGCAGCTTGAACAGGGGTTACGAGCAGTACTTC. Protein: CASSLNRGYEQYF.

The chain carries TRBV27 and TRBJ2-1, with 10 bases identical to TRBD2. The V gene's germline CDR1 is MNHEY and CDR2 SMNVEV (reference sequence). The CDR3 extends over 16 amino acids. Trimming took 5 bases from V and 9 from J; bases not matched to a gene: 13. The CDR3 sequence: CASSTPSSGGAGEQFF. The CDR3 nucleotides read TGTGCCAGCAGTACCCCCTCTAGCGGGGGTGCGGGTGAGCAGTTCTTC.

The chain joins TRBV5-1 to TRBJ2-7; 9 bases agree with TRBD2. Germline V gene data show CDR1 as SGHRS and CDR2 as YFSETQ. The V gene end was trimmed by 0 bases and the J gene end by 0 bases; junction bases not matched to a gene: 10. The length of the CDR3 is 18 residues. The CDR3 DNA reads as TGCGCCAGCAGCTTGGAGGTAGCGGGGGCCTCTTCCTCCTACGAGCAGTACTTC. Amino acid sequence: CASSLEVAGASSSYEQYF.

The chain uses TRBV5-4 and TRBJ2-6, with D uncertain. The CDR3 spans 18 residues. Germline CDR1 reads SGHNT; CDR2 reads YYREEE (reference sequence). Trimming took 1 base from V and 1 from J, leaving 15 bases between them. DNA for the CDR3: TGTGCCAGCAGCTTGAGCTATGGGCAGGTTTCTGGGGCCAACGTCCTGACTTTC. Translation: CASSLSYGQVSGANVLTF.

The chain has TRBV7-8 and TRBJ2-7; 9 bases are a match to TRBD1. CDR3 size: 17 residues. Germline CDR1 and CDR2: SGHVS and FQNEAQ. The ends lost 0 bases at V and 0 bases at J; junction bases unmatched: 6. CDR3 nucleotide sequence: TGTGCCAGCAGCTTAGCGATAGACAGGGGGAGCTCCTACGAGCAGTACTTC. It specifies CASSLAIDRGSSYEQYF.